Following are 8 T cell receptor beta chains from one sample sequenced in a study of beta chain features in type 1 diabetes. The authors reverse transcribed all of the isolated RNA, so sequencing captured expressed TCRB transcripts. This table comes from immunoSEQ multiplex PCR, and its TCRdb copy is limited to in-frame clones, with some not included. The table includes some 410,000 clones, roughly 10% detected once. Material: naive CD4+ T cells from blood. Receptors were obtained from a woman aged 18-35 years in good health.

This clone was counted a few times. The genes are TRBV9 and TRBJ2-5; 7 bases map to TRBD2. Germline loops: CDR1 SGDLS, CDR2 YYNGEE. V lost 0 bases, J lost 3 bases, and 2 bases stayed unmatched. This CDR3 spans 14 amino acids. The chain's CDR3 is CASSVAAGEETQYF. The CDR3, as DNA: TGTGCCAGCAGCGTAGCGGCGGGGGAAGAGACCCAGTACTTC.

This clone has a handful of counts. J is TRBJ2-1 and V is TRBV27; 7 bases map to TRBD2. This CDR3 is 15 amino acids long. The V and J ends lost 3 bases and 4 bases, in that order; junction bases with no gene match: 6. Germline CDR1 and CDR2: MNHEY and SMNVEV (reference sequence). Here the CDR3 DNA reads TGTGCCAGCAGTTTCTGGGACTACGGGTACAATGAGCAGTTCTTC. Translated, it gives CASSFWDYGYNEQFF.

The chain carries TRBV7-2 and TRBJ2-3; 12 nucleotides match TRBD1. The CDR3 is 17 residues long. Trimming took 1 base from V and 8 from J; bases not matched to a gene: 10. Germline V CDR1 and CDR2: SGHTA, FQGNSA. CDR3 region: CASSLEGGQGATGTQYF. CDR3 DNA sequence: TGTGCCAGCAGCTTAGAGGGGGGACAGGGGGCCACGGGTACGCAGTATTTT. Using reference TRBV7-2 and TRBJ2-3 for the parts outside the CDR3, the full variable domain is GAGVSQSPSNKVTEKGKDVELRCDPISGHTALYWYRQSLGQGLEFLIYFQGNSAPDKSGLPSDRFSAERTGGSVSTLTIQRTQQEDSAVYLCASSLEGGQGATGTQYFGPGTRLTVL.

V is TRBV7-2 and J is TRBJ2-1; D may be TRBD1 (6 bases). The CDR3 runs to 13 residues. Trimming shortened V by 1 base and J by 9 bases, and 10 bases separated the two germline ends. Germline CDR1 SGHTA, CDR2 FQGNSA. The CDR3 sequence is CASSLGTVAEQFF. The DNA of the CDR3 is TGTGCCAGCAGCTTAGGGACAGTTGCTGAGCAGTTCTTC.

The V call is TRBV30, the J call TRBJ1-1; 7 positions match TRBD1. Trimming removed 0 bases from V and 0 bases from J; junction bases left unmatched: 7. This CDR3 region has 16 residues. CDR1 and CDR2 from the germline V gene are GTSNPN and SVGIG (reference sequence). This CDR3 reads CAWSVARTGVNTEAFF. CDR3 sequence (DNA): TGTGCCTGGAGTGTTGCCCGAACAGGGGTGAACACTGAAGCTTTCTTT.

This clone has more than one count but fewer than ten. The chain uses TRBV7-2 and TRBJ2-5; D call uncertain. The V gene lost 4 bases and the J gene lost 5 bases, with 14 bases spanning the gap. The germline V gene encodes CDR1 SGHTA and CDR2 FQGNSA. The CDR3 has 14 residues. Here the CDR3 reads CASSSDWGSETQYF. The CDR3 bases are TGTGCCAGCAGCTCCGATTGGGGATCCGAGACCCAGTACTTC.

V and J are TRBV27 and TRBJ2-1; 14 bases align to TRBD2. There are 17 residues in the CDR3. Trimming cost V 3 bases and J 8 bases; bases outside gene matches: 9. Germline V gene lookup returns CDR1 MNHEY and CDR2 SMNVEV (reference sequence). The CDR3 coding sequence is TGTGCCAGCAGTTTGGGGCTGGGGACTAGCGGGAGACATGAGCAGTTCTTC. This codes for CASSLGLGTSGRHEQFF.

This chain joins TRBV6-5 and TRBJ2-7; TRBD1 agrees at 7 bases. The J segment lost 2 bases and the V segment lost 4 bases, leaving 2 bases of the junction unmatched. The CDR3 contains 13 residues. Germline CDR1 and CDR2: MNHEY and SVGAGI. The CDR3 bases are TGTGCCAGCAGTTCCACAGGGGCCTACGAGCAGTACTTC. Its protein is CASSSTGAYEQYF.